This paragraph reports one TCR beta chain. Germline-derived CDR1 and CDR2 are MDHEN and SYDVKM. The J segment lost 2 bases and the V segment lost 7 bases, leaving 6 bases of the junction unmatched. This CDR3 comprises 14 residues. Authors' methods: Using reference gene primer amplification, nucleated cell counts were estimated. Data came from immunoSEQ multiplex PCR; TCRdb stores just in-frame clones and leaves some out. D and trimming were read from the DNA, whereas the V and J calls and clone size are those reported in that table. The data show some 90,000 clones, 80% seen once. This entry is derived from a study of blood T cell repertoires in COVID-19. Study-wide context: Sites across the United States, Italy and Spain contributed samples from acute and convalescent COVID-19. Sample material is recorded as cDNA or gDNA derived from T cells, B-cell-depleted T cells, or PBMCs.

This TCR was sampled from an older woman with acute or convalescent COVID-19. Sample: peripheral blood. The chain has TRBV28 and TRBJ2-7; 9 nucleotides align to TRBD1. The CDR3 protein is CASINRGPPYEQYF. The CDR3 DNA reads as TGTGCCAGCATTAACAGGGGGCCTCCCTACGAGCAGTACTTC.